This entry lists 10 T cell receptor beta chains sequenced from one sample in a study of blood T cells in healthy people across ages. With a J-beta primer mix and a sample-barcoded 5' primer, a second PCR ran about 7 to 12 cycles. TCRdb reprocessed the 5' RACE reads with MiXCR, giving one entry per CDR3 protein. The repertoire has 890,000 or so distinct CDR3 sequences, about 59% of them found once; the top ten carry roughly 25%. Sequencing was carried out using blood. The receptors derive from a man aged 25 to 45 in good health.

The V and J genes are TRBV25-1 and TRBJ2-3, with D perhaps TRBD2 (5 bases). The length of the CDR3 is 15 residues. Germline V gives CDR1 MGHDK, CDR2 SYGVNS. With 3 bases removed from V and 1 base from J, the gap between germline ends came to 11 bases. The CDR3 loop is CASSEGSARTDTQYF. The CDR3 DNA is TGTGCCAGCAGTGAGGGTAGCGCCCGCACAGATACGCAGTATTTT.

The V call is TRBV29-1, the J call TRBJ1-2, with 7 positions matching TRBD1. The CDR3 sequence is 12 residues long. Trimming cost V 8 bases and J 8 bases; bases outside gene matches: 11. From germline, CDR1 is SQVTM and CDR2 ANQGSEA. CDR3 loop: CSLRTGLGGYTF. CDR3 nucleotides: TGCAGCCTGCGGACAGGCCTGGGGGGCTACACCTTC.

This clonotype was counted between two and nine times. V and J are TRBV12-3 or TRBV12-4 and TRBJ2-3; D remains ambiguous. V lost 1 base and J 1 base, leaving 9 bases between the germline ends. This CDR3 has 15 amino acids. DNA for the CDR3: TGTGCCAGCAGTTTAGAAGGCAGACGCACAGATACGCAGTATTTT. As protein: CASSLEGRRTDTQYF.

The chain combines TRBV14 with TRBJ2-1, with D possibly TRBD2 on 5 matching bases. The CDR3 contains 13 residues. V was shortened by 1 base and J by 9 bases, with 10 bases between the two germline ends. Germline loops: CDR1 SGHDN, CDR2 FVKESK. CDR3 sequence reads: CASSQGRTSEQFF. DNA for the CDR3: TGTGCCAGCAGCCAAGGGAGGACGAGTGAGCAGTTCTTC. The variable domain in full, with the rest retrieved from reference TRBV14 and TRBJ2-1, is EAGVTQFPSHSVIEKGQTVTLRCDPISGHDNLYWYRRVMGKEIKFLLHFVKESKQDESGMPNNRFLAERTGGTYSTLKVQPAELEDSGVYFCASSQGRTSEQFFGPGTRLTVL.

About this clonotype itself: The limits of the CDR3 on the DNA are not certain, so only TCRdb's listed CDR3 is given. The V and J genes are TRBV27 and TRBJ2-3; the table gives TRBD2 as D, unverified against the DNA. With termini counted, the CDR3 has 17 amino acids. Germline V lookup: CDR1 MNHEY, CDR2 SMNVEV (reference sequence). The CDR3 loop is CASSSSTSGGYTDTQYF.

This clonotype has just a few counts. The CDR3 DNA is TGCAGTGCTCCGGGGACAGGGAAACCAACCCAGTACTTC. This encodes CSAPGTGKPTQYF. This chain connects TRBV20-1 to TRBJ2-5, with TRBD1 matching over 9 bases. The CDR3 extends over 13 amino acids. J gave up 8 bases and V 5 bases, and 9 bases lay outside the gene matches. CDR1 is DFQATT, CDR2 SNEGSKA, per germline (reference sequence).

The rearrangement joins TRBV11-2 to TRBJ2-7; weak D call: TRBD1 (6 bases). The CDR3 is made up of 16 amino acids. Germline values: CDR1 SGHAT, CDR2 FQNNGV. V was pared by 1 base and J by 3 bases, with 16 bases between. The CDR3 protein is CASSLGTGIFGYEQYF. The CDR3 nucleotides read TGTGCCAGCAGCTTAGGCACAGGGATTTTTGGCTACGAGCAGTACTTC.

CDR3 sequence reads: CSASRDSGRETQYF. The CDR3 DNA sequence: TGCAGTGCTAGCAGGGACAGTGGGAGGGAGACCCAGTACTTC. The V and J genes are TRBV20-1 and TRBJ2-5; TRBD1 might be the D (7 bases). The CDR3 sequence is 14 residues long. Trimming removed 3 bases at V and 5 bases at J, with 16 bases between. CDR1 DFQATT and CDR2 SNEGSKA come from the germline V gene (reference sequence).

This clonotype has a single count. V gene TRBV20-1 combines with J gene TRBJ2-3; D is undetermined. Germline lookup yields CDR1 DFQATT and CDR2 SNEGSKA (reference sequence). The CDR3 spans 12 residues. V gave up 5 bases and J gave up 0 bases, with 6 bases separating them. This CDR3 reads CSASDSTDTQYF. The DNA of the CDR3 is TGCAGTGCTTCGGACAGCACAGATACGCAGTATTTT.

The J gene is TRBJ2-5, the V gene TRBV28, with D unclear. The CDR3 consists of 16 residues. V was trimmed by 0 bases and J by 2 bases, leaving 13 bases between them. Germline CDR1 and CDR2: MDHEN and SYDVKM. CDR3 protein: CASSLWVRSLQETQYF. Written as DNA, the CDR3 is TGTGCCAGCAGTTTATGGGTCAGATCCCTTCAAGAGACCCAGTACTTC.